The T cell receptor (beta chain) under discussion was sequenced for a study of blood T cell repertoires in COVID-19. Study as a whole: Samples of COVID-19 (acute and convalescent) were obtained from the United States, Italy and Spain. The cDNA or gDNA used as material had been derived from T cells, B-cell-depleted T cells, or PBMCs.

Trimming pared 5 bases from V and 8 bases from J, leaving 13 bases between. Germline assignment: CDR1 PRHDT and CDR2 FYEKMQ (reference sequence). The CDR3 consists of 13 residues. Authors' data handling: Estimated nucleated cell counts came from reference gene primer amplification. The method was immunoSEQ multiplex PCR; TCRdb's version includes in-frame clones alone and lacks a portion of them. V, J and clone size are those of that table, while D and trimming were read from the DNA. The sample shows approximately 110,000 clones, over 80% of them seen only once. The V and J genes are TRBV13 and TRBJ2-1; maybe TRBD1 (5 bases). The specimen was peripheral blood. This receptor was taken from a woman aged 45-59 years with acute or convalescent COVID-19. CDR3 bases: TGTGCCAGCAGCGTACCAGGGTTGGATGAGCAGTTCTTC. It codes for CASSVPGLDEQFF. The full variable domain, completed using reference TRBV13 and TRBJ2-1, is AAGVIQSPRHLIKEKRETATLKCYPIPRHDTVYWYQQGPGQDPQFLISFYEKMQSDKGSIPDRFSAQQFSDYHSELNMSSLELGDSALYFCASSVPGLDEQFFGPGTRLTVL.